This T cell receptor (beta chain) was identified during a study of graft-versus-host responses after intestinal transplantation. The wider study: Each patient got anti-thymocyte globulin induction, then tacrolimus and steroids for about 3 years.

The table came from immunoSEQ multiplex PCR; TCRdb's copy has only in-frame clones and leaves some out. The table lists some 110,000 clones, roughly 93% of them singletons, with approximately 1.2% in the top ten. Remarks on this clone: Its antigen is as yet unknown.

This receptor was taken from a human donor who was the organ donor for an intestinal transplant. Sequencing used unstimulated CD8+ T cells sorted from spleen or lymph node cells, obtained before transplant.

The CDR3 bases are TGTGCCAGCTCACCACCGGGACACTCTGGGGCCAACGTCCTGACTTTC. Translating gives CASSPPGHSGANVLTF. The chain has TRBV18 and TRBJ2-6; D is possibly TRBD1 (6 bases). Trimming cost V 0 bases and J 0 bases, with 6 bases left between them. The CDR3 totals 16 residues. Germline values: CDR1 KGHSH, CDR2 LQKENI.